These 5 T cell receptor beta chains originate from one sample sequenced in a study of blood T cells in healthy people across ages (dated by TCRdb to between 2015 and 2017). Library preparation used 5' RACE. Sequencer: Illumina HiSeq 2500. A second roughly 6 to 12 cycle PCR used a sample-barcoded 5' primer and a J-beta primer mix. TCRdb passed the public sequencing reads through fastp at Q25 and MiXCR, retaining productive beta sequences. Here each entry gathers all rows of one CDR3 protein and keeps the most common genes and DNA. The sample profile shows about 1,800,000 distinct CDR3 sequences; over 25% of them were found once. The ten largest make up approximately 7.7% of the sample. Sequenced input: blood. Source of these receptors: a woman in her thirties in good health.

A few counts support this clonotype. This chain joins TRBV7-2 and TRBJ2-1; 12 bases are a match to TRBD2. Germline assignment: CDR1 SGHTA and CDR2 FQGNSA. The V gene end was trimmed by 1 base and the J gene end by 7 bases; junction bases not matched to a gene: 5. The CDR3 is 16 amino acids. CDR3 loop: CASSLVATSGRNEQFF. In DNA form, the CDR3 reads TGTGCCAGCAGCTTAGTCGCCACTAGCGGGAGGAATGAGCAGTTCTTC.

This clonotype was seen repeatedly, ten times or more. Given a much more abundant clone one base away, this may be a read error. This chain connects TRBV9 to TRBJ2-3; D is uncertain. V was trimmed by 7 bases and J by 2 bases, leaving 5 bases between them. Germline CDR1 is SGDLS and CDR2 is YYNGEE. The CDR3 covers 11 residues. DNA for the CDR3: TGTGCCAGCGGCAACACAGATACGCAGTATTTT. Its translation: CASGNTDTQYF.

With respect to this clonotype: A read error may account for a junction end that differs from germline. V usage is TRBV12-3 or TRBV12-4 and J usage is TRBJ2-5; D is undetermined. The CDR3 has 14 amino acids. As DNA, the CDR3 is TGTGTCAGCAGTTTGTTAGGAGACTGGGAGACCCAGTACTTC. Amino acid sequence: CVSSLLGDWETQYF.

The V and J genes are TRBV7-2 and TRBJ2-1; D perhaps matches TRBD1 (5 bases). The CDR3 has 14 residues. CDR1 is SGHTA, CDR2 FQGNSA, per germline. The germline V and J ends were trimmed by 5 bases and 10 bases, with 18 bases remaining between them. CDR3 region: CASSPGIGVWEQFF. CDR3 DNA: TGTGCCAGCAGCCCAGGGATAGGGGTCTGGGAGCAGTTCTTC. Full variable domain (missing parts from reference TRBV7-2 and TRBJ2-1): GAGVSQSPSNKVTEKGKDVELRCDPISGHTALYWYRQSLGQGLEFLIYFQGNSAPDKSGLPSDRFSAERTGGSVSTLTIQRTQQEDSAVYLCASSPGIGVWEQFFGPGTRLTVL.

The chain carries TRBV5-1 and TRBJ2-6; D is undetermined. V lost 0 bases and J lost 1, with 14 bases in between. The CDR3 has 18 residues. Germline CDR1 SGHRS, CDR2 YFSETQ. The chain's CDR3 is CASSLVGFAQSGANVLTF. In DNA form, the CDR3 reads TGCGCCAGCAGCTTGGTAGGGTTCGCCCAATCTGGGGCCAACGTCCTGACTTTC.